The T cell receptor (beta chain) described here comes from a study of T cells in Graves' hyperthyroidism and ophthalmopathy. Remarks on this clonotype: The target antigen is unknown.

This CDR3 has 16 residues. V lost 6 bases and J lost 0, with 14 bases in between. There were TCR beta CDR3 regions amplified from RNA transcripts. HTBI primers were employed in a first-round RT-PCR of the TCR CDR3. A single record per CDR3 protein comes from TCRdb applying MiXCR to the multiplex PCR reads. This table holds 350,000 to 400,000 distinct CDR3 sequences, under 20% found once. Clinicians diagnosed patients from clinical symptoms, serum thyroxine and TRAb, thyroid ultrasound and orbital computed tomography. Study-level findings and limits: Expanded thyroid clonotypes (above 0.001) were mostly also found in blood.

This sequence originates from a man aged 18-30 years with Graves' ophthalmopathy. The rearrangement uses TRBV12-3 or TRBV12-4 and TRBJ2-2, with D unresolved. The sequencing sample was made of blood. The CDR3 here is CASSPATASNTGELFF. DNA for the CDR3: TGTGCCAGCAGCCCAGCCACAGCATCGAACACCGGGGAGCTGTTTTTT.